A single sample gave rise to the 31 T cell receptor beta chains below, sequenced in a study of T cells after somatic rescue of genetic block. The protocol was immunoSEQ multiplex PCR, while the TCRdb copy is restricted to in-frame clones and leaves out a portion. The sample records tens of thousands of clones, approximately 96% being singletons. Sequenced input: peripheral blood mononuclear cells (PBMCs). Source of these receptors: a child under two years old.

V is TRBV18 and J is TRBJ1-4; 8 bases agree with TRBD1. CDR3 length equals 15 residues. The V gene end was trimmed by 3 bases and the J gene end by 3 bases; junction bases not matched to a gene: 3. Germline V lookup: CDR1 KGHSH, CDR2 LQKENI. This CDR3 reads CASSPDRGPNEKLFF. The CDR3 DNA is TGTGCCAGCTCACCCGACAGGGGCCCTAATGAAAAACTGTTTTTT.

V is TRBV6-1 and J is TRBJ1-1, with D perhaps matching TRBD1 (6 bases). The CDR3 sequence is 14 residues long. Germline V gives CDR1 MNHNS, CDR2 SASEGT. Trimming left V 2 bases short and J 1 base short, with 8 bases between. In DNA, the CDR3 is TGTGCCAGCAGTGAAAGGGGGGGGAACACTGAAGCTTTCTTT. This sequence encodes CASSERGGNTEAFF.

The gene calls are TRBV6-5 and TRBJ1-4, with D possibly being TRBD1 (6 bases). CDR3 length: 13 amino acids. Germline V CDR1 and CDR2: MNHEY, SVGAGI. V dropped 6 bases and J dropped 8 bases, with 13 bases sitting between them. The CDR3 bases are TGTGCCAGCAGGGAACAGGGCAGCGAAAAACTGTTTTTT. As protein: CASREQGSEKLFF.

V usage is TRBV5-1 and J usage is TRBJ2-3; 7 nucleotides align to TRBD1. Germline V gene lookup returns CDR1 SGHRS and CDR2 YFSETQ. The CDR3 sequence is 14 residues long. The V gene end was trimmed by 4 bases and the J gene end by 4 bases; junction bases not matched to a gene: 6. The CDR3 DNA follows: TGCGCCAGCAGCCTGGGACAGAGCCCAGATACGCAGTATTTT. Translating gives CASSLGQSPDTQYF.

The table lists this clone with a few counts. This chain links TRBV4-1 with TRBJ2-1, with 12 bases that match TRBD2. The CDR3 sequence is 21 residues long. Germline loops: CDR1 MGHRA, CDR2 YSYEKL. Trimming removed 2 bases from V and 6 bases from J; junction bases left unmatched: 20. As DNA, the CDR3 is TGCGCCAGCAGCCAAATTAGCTCATGGACTAGCGGGAAGGAAGATACCAATGAGCAGTTCTTC. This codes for CASSQISSWTSGKEDTNEQFF.

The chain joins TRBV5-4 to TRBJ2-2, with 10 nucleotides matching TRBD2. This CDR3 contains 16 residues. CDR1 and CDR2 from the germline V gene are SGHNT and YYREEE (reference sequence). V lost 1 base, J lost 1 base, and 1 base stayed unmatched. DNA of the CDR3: TGTGCCAGCAGCTTGAGACTAGCGGGGAACACCGGGGAGCTGTTTTTT. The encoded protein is CASSLRLAGNTGELFF.

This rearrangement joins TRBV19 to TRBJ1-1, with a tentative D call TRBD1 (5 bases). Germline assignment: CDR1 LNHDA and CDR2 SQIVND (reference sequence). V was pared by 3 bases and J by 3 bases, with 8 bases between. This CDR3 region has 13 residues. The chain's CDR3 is CASSIGGYTEAFF. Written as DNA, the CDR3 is TGTGCCAGTAGTATTGGGGGGTACACTGAAGCTTTCTTT.

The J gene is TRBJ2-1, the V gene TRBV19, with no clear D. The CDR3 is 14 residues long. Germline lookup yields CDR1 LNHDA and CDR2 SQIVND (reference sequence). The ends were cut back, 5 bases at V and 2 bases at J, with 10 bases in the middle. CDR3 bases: TGTGCCAGTAGTGTAGTAGTCCCCTACAATGAGCAGTTCTTC. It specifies CASSVVVPYNEQFF. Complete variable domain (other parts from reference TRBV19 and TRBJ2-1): DGGITQSPKYLFRKEGQNVTLSCEQNLNHDAMYWYRQDPGQGLRLIYYSQIVNDFQKGDIAEGYSVSREKKESFPLTVTSAQKNPTAFYLCASSVVVPYNEQFFGPGTRLTVL.

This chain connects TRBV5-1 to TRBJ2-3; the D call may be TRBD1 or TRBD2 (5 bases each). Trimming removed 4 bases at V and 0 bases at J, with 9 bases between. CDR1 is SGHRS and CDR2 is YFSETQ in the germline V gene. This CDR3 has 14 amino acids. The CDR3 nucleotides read TGCGCCAGCAGCCCGGGACGAAGCACAGATACGCAGTATTTT. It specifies CASSPGRSTDTQYF.

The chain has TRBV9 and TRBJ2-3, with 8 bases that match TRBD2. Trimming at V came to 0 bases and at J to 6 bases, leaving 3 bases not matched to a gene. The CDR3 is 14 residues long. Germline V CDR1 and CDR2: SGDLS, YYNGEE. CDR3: CASSVGTSMDTQYF. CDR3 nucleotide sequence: TGTGCCAGCAGCGTAGGGACTAGCATGGATACGCAGTATTTT.

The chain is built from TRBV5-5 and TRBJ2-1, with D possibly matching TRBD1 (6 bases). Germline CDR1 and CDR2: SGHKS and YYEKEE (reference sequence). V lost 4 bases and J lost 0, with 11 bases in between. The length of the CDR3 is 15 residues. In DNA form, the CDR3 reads TGTGCCAGCAGCCGAGGACAGAGCTCCTACAATGAGCAGTTCTTC. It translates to CASSRGQSSYNEQFF.

CDR3 amino acids: CASSYAQGTDTQYF. Written as DNA, the CDR3 is TGTGCCAGCAGTTACGCTCAGGGCACAGATACGCAGTATTTT. This chain connects TRBV6-5 to TRBJ2-3, with D hard to call. Trimming left V 2 bases short and J 1 base short, with 7 bases between. CDR3 length equals 14 residues. In germline, CDR1 is MNHEY, CDR2 SVGAGI.

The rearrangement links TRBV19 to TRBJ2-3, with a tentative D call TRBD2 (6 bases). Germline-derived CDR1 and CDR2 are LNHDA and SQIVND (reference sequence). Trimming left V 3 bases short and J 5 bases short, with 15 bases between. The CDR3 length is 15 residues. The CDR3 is CASSMDRGGRDTQYF. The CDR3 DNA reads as TGTGCCAGTAGTATGGATAGGGGAGGCCGAGATACGCAGTATTTT.

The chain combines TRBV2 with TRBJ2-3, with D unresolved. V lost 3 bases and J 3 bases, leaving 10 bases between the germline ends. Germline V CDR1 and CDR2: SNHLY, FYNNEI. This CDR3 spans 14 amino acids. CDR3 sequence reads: CASSDVLATDTQYF. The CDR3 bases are TGTGCCAGCAGTGACGTTTTAGCAACAGATACGCAGTATTTT.

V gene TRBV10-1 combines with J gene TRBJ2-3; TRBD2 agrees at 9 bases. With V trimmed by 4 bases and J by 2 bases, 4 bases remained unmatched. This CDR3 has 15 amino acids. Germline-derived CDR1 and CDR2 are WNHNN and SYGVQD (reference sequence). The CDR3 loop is CASSGLAVSTDTQYF. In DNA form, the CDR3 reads TGCGCCAGCAGTGGACTAGCGGTTTCCACAGATACGCAGTATTTT.

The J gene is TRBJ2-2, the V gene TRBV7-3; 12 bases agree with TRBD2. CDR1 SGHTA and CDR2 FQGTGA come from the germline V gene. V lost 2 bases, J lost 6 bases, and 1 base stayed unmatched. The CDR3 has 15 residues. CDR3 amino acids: CASSLASGRAGELFF. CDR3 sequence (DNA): TGTGCCAGCAGCTTAGCTAGCGGGAGGGCCGGGGAGCTGTTTTTT. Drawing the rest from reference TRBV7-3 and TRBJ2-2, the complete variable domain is GAGVSQTPSNKVTEKGKYVELRCDPISGHTALYWYRQSLGQGPEFLIYFQGTGAADDSGLPNDRFFAVRPEGSVSTLKIQRTERGDSAVYLCASSLASGRAGELFFGEGSRLTVL.

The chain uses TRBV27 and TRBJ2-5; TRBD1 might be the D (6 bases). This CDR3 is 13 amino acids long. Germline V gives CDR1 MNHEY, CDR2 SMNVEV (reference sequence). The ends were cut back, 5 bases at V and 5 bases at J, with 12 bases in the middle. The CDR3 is CASSTGFRETQYF. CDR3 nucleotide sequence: TGTGCCAGCAGTACAGGGTTTAGGGAGACCCAGTACTTC.

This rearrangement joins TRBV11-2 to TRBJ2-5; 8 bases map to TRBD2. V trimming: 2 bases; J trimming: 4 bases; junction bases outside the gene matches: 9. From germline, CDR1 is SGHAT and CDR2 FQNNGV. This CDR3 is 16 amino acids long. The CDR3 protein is CASSLLSGTRGETQYF. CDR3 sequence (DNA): TGTGCCAGCAGCTTACTCTCCGGGACTAGGGGAGAGACCCAGTACTTC.

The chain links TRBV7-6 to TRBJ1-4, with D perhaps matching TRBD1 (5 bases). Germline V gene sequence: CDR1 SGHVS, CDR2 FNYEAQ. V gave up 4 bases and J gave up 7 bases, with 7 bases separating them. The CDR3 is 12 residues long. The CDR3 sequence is CASSSRGEKLFF. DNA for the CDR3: TGTGCCAGCAGCTCAAGGGGTGAAAAACTGTTTTTT.

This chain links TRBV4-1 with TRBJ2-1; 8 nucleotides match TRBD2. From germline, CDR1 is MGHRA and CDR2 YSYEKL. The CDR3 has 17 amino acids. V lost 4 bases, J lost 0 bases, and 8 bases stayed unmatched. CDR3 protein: CASSLLAGGGSYNEQFF. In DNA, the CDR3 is TGCGCCAGCAGCCTCCTGGCGGGGGGAGGCTCCTACAATGAGCAGTTCTTC.

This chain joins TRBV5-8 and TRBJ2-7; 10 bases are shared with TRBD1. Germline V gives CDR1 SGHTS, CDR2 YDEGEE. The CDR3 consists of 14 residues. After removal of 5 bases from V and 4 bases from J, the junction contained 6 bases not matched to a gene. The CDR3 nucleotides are TGTGCCAGCAGTCGCAGACAGGGGGCGTACGAGCAGTACTTC. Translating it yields CASSRRQGAYEQYF.

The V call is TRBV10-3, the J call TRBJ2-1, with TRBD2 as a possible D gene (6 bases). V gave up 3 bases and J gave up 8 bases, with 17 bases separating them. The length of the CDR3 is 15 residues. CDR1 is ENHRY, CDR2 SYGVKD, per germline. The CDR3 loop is CAISDLLLAVHEQFF. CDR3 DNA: TGTGCCATCAGTGATCTTCTACTAGCTGTACATGAGCAGTTCTTC.

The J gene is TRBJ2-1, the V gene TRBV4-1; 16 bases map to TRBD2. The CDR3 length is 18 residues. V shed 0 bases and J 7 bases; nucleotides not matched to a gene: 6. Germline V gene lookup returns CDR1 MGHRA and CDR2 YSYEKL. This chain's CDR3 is CASSQERGTSGRGNEQFF. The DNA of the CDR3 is TGCGCCAGCAGCCAAGAGAGGGGGACTAGCGGGAGGGGTAATGAGCAGTTCTTC.

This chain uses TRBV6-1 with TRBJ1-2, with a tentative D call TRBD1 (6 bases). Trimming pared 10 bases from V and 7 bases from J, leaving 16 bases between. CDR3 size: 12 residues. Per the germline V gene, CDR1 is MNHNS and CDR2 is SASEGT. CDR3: CATFDRPSGYTF. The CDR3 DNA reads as TGTGCCACCTTCGACAGGCCCAGTGGCTACACCTTC.

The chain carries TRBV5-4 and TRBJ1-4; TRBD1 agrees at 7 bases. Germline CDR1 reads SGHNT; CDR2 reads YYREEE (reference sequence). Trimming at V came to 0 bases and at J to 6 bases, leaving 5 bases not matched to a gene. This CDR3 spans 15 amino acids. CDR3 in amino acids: CASSLAGGEDEKLFF. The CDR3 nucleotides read TGTGCCAGCAGCTTGGCAGGGGGGGAAGATGAAAAACTGTTTTTT.

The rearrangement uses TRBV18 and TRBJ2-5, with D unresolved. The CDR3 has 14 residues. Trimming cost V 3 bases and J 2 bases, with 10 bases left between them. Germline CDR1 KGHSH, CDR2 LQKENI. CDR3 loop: CASSPTRRQETQYF. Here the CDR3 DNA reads TGTGCCAGCTCACCCACGAGGCGGCAAGAGACCCAGTACTTC.

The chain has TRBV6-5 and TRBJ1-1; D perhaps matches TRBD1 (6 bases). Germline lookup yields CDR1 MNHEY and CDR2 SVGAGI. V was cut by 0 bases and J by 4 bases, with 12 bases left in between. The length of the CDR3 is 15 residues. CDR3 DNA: TGTGCCAGCAGTTACTCGAAGACAGGCTCCACTGAAGCTTTCTTT. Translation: CASSYSKTGSTEAFF.

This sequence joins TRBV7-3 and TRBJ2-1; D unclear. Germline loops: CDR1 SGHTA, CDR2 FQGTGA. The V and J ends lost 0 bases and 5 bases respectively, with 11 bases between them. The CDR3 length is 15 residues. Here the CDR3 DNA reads TGTGCCAGCAGCTTAACGGCGTTGCGGAACAATGAGCAGTTCTTC. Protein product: CASSLTALRNNEQFF.

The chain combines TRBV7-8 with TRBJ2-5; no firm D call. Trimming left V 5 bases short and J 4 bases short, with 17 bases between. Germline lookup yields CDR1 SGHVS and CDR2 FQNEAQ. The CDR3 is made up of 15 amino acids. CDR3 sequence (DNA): TGTGCCAGCAGCCCCCGTGGTAGCAAGCGAGAGACCCAGTACTTC. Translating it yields CASSPRGSKRETQYF. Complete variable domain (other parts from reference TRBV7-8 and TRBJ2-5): GAGVSQSPRYKVAKRGQDVALRCDPISGHVSLFWYQQALGQGPEFLTYFQNEAQLDKSGLPSDRFFAERPEGSVSTLKIQRTQQEDSAVYLCASSPRGSKRETQYFGPGTRLLVL.

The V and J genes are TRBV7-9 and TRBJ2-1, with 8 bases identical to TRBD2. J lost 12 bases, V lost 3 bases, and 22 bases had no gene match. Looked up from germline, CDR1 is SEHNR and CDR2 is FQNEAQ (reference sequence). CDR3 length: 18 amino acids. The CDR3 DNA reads TGTGCCAGCAGCTTCTCCCGGGGGTACGGACTAGCTCCATTTGCGCAGTTCTTC. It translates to CASSFSRGYGLAPFAQFF. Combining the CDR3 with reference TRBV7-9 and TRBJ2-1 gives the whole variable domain DTGVSQNPRHKITKRGQNVTFRCDPISEHNRLYWYRQTLGQGPEFLTYFQNEAQLEKSRLLSDRFSAERPKGSFSTLEIQRTEQGDSAMYLCASSFSRGYGLAPFAQFFGPGTRLTVL.

The CDR3 bases are TGTGCTAGTGGTTTGGGCAATCAGCCCCAGCATTTT. It yields the protein CASGLGNQPQHF. The chain couples TRBV12-5 to TRBJ1-5; D not certain. This CDR3 contains 12 residues. V was pared by 1 base and J by 2 bases, with 0 bases between. Germline values: CDR1 LGHNT, CDR2 FRNRAP.